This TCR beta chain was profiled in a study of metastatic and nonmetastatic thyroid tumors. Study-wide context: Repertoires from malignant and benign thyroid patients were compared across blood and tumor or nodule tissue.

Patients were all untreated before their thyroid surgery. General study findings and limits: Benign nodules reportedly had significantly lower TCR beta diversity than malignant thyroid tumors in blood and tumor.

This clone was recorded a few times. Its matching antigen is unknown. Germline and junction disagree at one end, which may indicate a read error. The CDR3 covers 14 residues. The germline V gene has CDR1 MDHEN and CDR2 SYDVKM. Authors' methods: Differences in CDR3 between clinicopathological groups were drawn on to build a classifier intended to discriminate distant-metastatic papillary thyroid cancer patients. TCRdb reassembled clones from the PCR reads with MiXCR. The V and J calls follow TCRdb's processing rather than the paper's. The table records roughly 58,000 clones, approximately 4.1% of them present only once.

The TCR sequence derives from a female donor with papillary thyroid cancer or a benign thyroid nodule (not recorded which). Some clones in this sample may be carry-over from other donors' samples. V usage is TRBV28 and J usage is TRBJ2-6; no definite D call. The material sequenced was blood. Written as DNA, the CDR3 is TGTGCTAGCACCCAGAGCTCTGTGGCCAACGTCCTGACTTTC. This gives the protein CASTQSSVANVLTF.